These 31 T cell receptor beta chains originate from one sample sequenced in a study of control samples from healthy donors and cancer patients. Generated by immunoSEQ multiplex PCR, the TCRdb table keeps only in-frame clones and is missing some. The sample lists over 150,000 clones, about 95% seen once, with roughly 15% in the top ten. The sequencing sample was made of PBMCs. The source is a man in his sixties with colorectal cancer.

The V and J genes are TRBV3-1 (or the pseudogene TRBV3-2) and TRBJ2-7, with no clear D. The length of the CDR3 is 12 residues. Germline V gene lookup returns CDR1 LGHDT and CDR2 YNNKEL (reference sequence). Deletions cut 0 bases from V and 4 bases from J, with 4 bases between. CDR3 sequence: CASSQDQYEQYF. For the CDR3, the DNA is TGTGCCAGCAGCCAAGACCAATACGAGCAGTACTTC.

The chain employs TRBV6-5 and TRBJ1-2; a possible D gene is TRBD1 (5 bases). From germline, CDR1 is MNHEY and CDR2 SVGAGI. Trimming cost V 0 bases and J 7 bases, with 15 bases left between them. The CDR3 sequence is 15 residues long. The CDR3 DNA sequence: TGTGCCAGCAGTTACTCGGGGCGGATCCTTGGTGGCTACACCTTC. Residues: CASSYSGRILGGYTF.

This chain uses TRBV27 with TRBJ1-2; 7 positions agree with TRBD1. Trimming took 5 bases from V and 4 from J; bases not matched to a gene: 16. The CDR3 length is 17 residues. Germline CDR1 MNHEY, CDR2 SMNVEV (reference sequence). The CDR3: CASSPRTGAGFFYGYTF. CDR3 coding DNA: TGTGCCAGCAGTCCTCGGACAGGTGCAGGCTTCTTCTATGGCTACACCTTC.

The V and J genes are TRBV7-6 and TRBJ2-3, with 10 bases fitting TRBD2. Germline CDR1 reads SGHVS; CDR2 reads FNYEAQ. With 1 base clipped from V and 4 bases from J, the junction kept 8 bases outside the gene matches. The CDR3 covers 17 residues. This CDR3 reads CASSLGWQRGGADTQYF. CDR3 sequence (DNA): TGTGCCAGCAGCTTAGGTTGGCAGCGGGGGGGCGCAGATACGCAGTATTTT.

This chain uses TRBV6-2 or TRBV6-3 with TRBJ2-7, with D perhaps TRBD1 (5 bases). Germline V gene lookup returns CDR1 MNHEY and CDR2 SVGEGT. V lost 6 bases and J lost 0, with 9 bases in between. The CDR3 runs to 13 residues. The CDR3 DNA sequence: TGTGCCAGCAGCCCGACAGTCTCCTACGAGCAGTACTTC. Its protein is CASSPTVSYEQYF.

The chain couples TRBV11-2 to TRBJ2-1, with a weak D call TRBD2 (5 bases). Trimming stripped 1 base from V and 0 bases from J, with 7 bases between. Per the germline V gene, CDR1 is SGHAT and CDR2 is FQNNGV. The CDR3 has 15 residues. CDR3 sequence (DNA): TGTGCCAGCAGCTTAGGGAGGAGCTCCTACAATGAGCAGTTCTTC. This codes for CASSLGRSSYNEQFF.

DNA of the CDR3: TGTGCCAGCAGTGGGCAGCAGAACACTGAAGCTTTCTTT. It translates to CASSGQQNTEAFF. This sequence joins TRBV2 and TRBJ1-1, with D unresolved. CDR3 length: 13 amino acids. V shed 4 bases and J shed 1 base, with 7 bases lying between them. Looked up from germline, CDR1 is SNHLY and CDR2 is FYNNEI.

V is TRBV29-1 and J is TRBJ2-2; tentative D call: TRBD2 (6 bases). CDR1 is SQVTM and CDR2 is ANQGSEA in the germline V gene. This CDR3 comprises 14 residues. Trimming stripped 7 bases from V and 7 bases from J, with 19 bases between. In nucleotides, the CDR3 is TGCAGCGCCCCCATTGGAGGGGCCGGCGGGGAGCTGTTTTTT. It yields the protein CSAPIGGAGGELFF.

The chain combines TRBV7-9 with TRBJ2-1, with 8 positions matching TRBD1. The germline CDR1 and CDR2 sequences are SEHNR and FQNEAQ (reference sequence). Unmatched junction bases numbered 7, after V lost 5 bases and J lost 4 bases. CDR3 size: 15 residues. The CDR3 reads CASSPKGQVYNEQFF. As DNA, the CDR3 is TGTGCCAGCAGCCCGAAGGGACAGGTATACAATGAGCAGTTCTTC.

V usage is TRBV11-1 and J usage is TRBJ2-3, with D possibly matching TRBD1 (5 bases). Trimming stripped 0 bases from V and 6 bases from J, with 10 bases between. CDR3 length: 14 amino acids. Germline V CDR1 and CDR2: SGHAT, FQDESV (reference sequence). The CDR3 region has the DNA TGTGCCAGCAGCTTAGCAGAAGGGGTGGATACGCAGTATTTT. This encodes CASSLAEGVDTQYF.

The rearrangement uses TRBV27 and TRBJ2-2; 9 bases line up with TRBD1. The CDR3 runs 15 residues. Germline V gives CDR1 MNHEY, CDR2 SMNVEV (reference sequence). Trimming removed 4 bases from V and 6 bases from J; junction bases left unmatched: 6. The CDR3: CASSSNRGLAGELFF. The CDR3 DNA follows: TGTGCCAGCAGTTCAAACAGGGGGCTGGCCGGGGAGCTGTTTTTT.

This chain joins TRBV18 and TRBJ1-2; TRBD1 matches at 10 bases. Looked up from germline, CDR1 is KGHSH and CDR2 is LQKENI. The CDR3 is made up of 15 amino acids. V lost 5 bases, J lost 3 bases, and 6 bases stayed unmatched. The CDR3 nucleotides read TGTGCCAGCTCATCGGGACAGGGGCAGGACTATGGCTACACCTTC. Translation gives CASSSGQGQDYGYTF. The full variable domain, its missing parts supplied by reference TRBV18 and TRBJ1-2, is NAGVMQNPRHLVRRRGQEARLRCSPMKGHSHVYWYRQLPEEGLKFMVYLQKENIIDESGMPKERFSAEFPKEGPSILRIQQVVRGDSAAYFCASSSGQGQDYGYTFGSGTRLTVV.

The chain links TRBV5-4 to TRBJ1-1, with 8 bases lining up with TRBD1. Germline CDR1 is SGHNT and CDR2 is YYREEE (reference sequence). V was clipped by 2 bases and J by 0 bases; unmatched bases: 0. This CDR3 region has 14 residues. The CDR3 DNA reads as TGTGCCAGCAGCTTACAGGGGGTGAACACTGAAGCTTTCTTT. Amino acids: CASSLQGVNTEAFF.

The chain uses TRBV6-4 and TRBJ2-3; D not certain. Per the germline V gene, CDR1 is MRHNA and CDR2 is SNTAGT. This CDR3 is 10 amino acids long. With 7 bases removed from V and 5 bases from J, the gap between germline ends came to 4 bases. This chain's CDR3 is CASIGDTQYF. CDR3 coding DNA: TGTGCCAGCATAGGAGATACGCAGTATTTT.

This clone was seen only a few times. This chain uses TRBV9 with TRBJ2-1, with 9 bases aligning to TRBD2. The CDR3 runs 15 residues. The germline gives CDR1 SGDLS, CDR2 YYNGEE. J gave up 9 bases and V 4 bases, and 11 bases lay outside the gene matches. The CDR3 nucleotides read TGTGCCAGCAGCCCCATGAGCGGGGGGTGGGTTGAGCAGTTCTTC. It specifies CASSPMSGGWVEQFF. The full variable domain, with the rest looked up from reference TRBV9 and TRBJ2-1, is DSGVTQTPKHLITATGQRVTLRCSPRSGDLSVYWYQQSLDQGLQFLIQYYNGEERAKGNILERFSAQQFPDLHSELNLSSLELGDSALYFCASSPMSGGWVEQFFGPGTRLTVL.

This chain uses TRBV6-2 or TRBV6-3 with TRBJ1-4; D might be TRBD1 (5 bases). Trimming removed 6 bases from V and 8 bases from J, with 19 bases in between. There are 15 residues in the CDR3. Looked up from germline, CDR1 is MNHEY and CDR2 is SVGEGT. The CDR3 is CASSPTGTAGEKLFF. CDR3 nucleotide sequence: TGTGCCAGCAGCCCTACCGGGACGGCTGGCGAAAAACTGTTTTTT.

The gene calls are TRBV6-5 and TRBJ1-3; no clear D. Germline CDR1 and CDR2: MNHEY and SVGAGI. The CDR3 length is 16 residues. Trimming pared 0 bases from V and 4 bases from J, leaving 13 bases between. Here the CDR3 reads CASSYSAGLRGNTIYF. CDR3 DNA: TGTGCCAGCAGTTACTCGGCAGGACTGAGGGGAAACACCATATATTTT.

This rearrangement joins TRBV14 to TRBJ1-2; D unresolved. V lost 0 bases, J lost 3 bases, and 8 bases lay in between. Germline CDR1 reads SGHDN; CDR2 reads FVKESK. The CDR3 loop spans 14 amino acids. The chain's CDR3 is CASSQEPLYYGYTF. DNA of the CDR3: TGTGCCAGCAGCCAAGAACCACTATACTATGGCTACACCTTC. The complete variable domain, with remaining parts taken from reference TRBV14 and TRBJ1-2, reads EAGVTQFPSHSVIEKGQTVTLRCDPISGHDNLYWYRRVMGKEIKFLLHFVKESKQDESGMPNNRFLAERTGGTYSTLKVQPAELEDSGVYFCASSQEPLYYGYTFGSGTRLTVV.

V and J are TRBV5-1 and TRBJ2-3; no clear D gene. The germline CDR1 and CDR2 sequences are SGHRS and YFSETQ. CDR3 length: 16 amino acids. V was clipped by 4 bases and J by 1 base, with 16 bases between them. DNA of the CDR3: TGCGCCAGCAGCATACCCCAGCTTGATGGCACAGATACGCAGTATTTT. Its protein product is CASSIPQLDGTDTQYF. Full variable domain (rest looked up from reference TRBV5-1 and TRBJ2-3): KAGVTQTPRYLIKTRGQQVTLSCSPISGHRSVSWYQQTPGQGLQFLFEYFSETQRNKGNFPGRFSGRQFSNSRSEMNVSTLELGDSALYLCASSIPQLDGTDTQYFGPGTRLTVL.

The gene calls are TRBV9 and TRBJ1-3; no firm D call. Trimming left V 2 bases short and J 1 base short, with 10 bases between. The CDR3 consists of 15 residues. Looked up from germline, CDR1 is SGDLS and CDR2 is YYNGEE. CDR3 sequence: CASSVASSSGNTIYF. CDR3 nucleotide sequence: TGTGCCAGCAGCGTGGCCAGTTCTTCTGGAAACACCATATATTTT.

This clone was picked up one time. The chain employs TRBV6-5 and TRBJ1-5; 7 bases map to TRBD1. The V and J ends lost 7 bases and 3 bases, in that order; junction bases with no gene match: 9. CDR1 and CDR2 from the germline V gene are MNHEY and SVGAGI. This CDR3 is 15 amino acids long. CDR3 sequence (DNA): TGTGCCAGCAACCCTACAGGGGCCCACAATCAGCCCCAGCATTTT. Protein sequence: CASNPTGAHNQPQHF.

CDR3 DNA sequence: TGTGCCAGCAGCCCGGGACAGGGTGGTCAAGAGACCCAGTACTTC. Residues: CASSPGQGGQETQYF. J is TRBJ2-5 and V is TRBV7-9, with TRBD1 matching over 9 bases. The CDR3 runs to 15 residues. CDR1 SEHNR and CDR2 FQNEAQ come from the germline V gene (reference sequence). The trim removed 5 bases at V and 2 bases at J, leaving 6 bases unmatched.

The chain combines TRBV7-8 with TRBJ2-5; no clear D gene. CDR1 is SGHVS, CDR2 FQNEAQ, per germline. The CDR3 is made up of 14 amino acids. The V end lost 2 bases, the J end lost 7 bases, and 14 bases lay between the germline ends. The CDR3 DNA follows: TGTGCCAGCAGCTTAAAGTTTCTTAATGTGACCCAGTACTTC. It codes for CASSLKFLNVTQYF.

The chain carries TRBV27 and TRBJ2-3, with 9 bases that match TRBD2. With V trimmed by 6 bases and J by 2 bases, 9 bases remained unmatched. This CDR3 region has 16 residues. The germline CDR1 and CDR2 sequences are MNHEY and SMNVEV (reference sequence). The CDR3 protein is CASSSQAGGITDTQYF. The CDR3 DNA is TGTGCCAGCAGCTCTCAAGCGGGGGGCATCACAGATACGCAGTATTTT.

Points on this clone: The junction departs from the called germline gene at one end, perhaps through a read error. The rearrangement links TRBV6-5 to TRBJ1-4; D may be TRBD1 (5 bases). The length of the CDR3 is 13 residues. In germline, CDR1 is MNHEY, CDR2 SVGAGI. CDR3 amino acids: CASSYSRRGTTIF. CDR3 nucleotide sequence: TGTGCCAGCAGTTACTCGAGGCGCGGGACTACCATTTTT.

V gene TRBV18 combines with J gene TRBJ2-7; D gene ambiguous. V was clipped by 0 bases and J by 5 bases, with 8 bases between them. The CDR3 has 13 residues. The germline CDR1 and CDR2 sequences are KGHSH and LQKENI. CDR3 loop: CASSPPQSHEQYF. In DNA form, the CDR3 reads TGTGCCAGCTCACCACCGCAGTCCCACGAGCAGTACTTC.

This chain joins TRBV5-1 and TRBJ1-5; D not resolved. Trimming stripped 1 base from V and 7 bases from J, with 12 bases between. Per the germline V gene, CDR1 is SGHRS and CDR2 is YFSETQ. The CDR3 is 14 amino acids. This CDR3 is CASSLSDLGQPQHF. The CDR3 bases are TGCGCCAGCAGCTTGTCAGACCTGGGGCAGCCCCAGCATTTT.

CDR3 sequence reads: CASSYGPTGFEQYF. The CDR3 nucleotides are TGTGCCAGCAGTTACGGCCCCACAGGTTTCGAGCAGTACTTC. The chain carries TRBV6-5 and TRBJ2-7; the D gene is possibly TRBD1 (5 bases). Trimming stripped 2 bases from V and 6 bases from J, with 14 bases between. The CDR3 contains 14 residues. The germline CDR1 and CDR2 sequences are MNHEY and SVGAGI.

The chain employs TRBV13 and TRBJ2-1; 7 nucleotides agree with TRBD1. CDR1 is PRHDT and CDR2 is FYEKMQ in the germline V gene (reference sequence). J gave up 2 bases and V 7 bases, and 2 bases lay outside the gene matches. The CDR3 is made up of 13 amino acids. The CDR3 spells CASKQGAYNEQFF. DNA of the CDR3: TGTGCCAGCAAGCAGGGGGCCTACAATGAGCAGTTCTTC. The full variable domain, with the rest looked up from reference TRBV13 and TRBJ2-1, is AAGVIQSPRHLIKEKRETATLKCYPIPRHDTVYWYQQGPGQDPQFLISFYEKMQSDKGSIPDRFSAQQFSDYHSELNMSSLELGDSALYFCASKQGAYNEQFFGPGTRLTVL.

The rearrangement joins TRBV3-1 (or the pseudogene TRBV3-2) to TRBJ2-1, with 12 nucleotides matching TRBD2. V lost 3 bases and J lost 3; bases outside the gene matches: 6. CDR1 is LGHDT, CDR2 YNNKEL, per germline (reference sequence). CDR3 length equals 17 residues. CDR3 DNA sequence: TGTGCCAGCAGCCAGGGCCGGACTAGCGGGGTCTACAATGAGCAGTTCTTC. This codes for CASSQGRTSGVYNEQFF.

This rearrangement joins TRBV25-1 to TRBJ1-3; D unresolved. From germline, CDR1 is MGHDK and CDR2 SYGVNS. CDR3 length: 15 residues. Trimming cost V 2 bases and J 0 bases, with 8 bases left between them. CDR3 sequence: CASSEPRNSGNTIYF. The DNA for the CDR3 is TGTGCCAGCAGTGAACCCAGAAACTCTGGAAACACCATATATTTT.